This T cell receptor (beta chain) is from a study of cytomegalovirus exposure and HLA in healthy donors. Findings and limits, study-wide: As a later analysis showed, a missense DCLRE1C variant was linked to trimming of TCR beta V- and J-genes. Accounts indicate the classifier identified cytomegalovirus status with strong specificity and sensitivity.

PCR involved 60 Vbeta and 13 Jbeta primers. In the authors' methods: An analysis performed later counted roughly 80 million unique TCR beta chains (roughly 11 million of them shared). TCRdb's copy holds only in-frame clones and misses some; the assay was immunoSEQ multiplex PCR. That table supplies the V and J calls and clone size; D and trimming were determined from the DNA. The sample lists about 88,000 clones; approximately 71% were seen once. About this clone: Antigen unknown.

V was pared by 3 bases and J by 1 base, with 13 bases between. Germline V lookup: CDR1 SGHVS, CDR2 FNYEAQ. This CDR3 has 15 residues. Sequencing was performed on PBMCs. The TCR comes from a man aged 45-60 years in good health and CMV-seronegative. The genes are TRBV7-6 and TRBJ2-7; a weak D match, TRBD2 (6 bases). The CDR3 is CASSFASGLSYEQYV. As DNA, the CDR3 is TGTGCCAGCAGCTTCGCTTCGGGACTTTCCTACGAGCAGTACGTC.